Detailed here is one T cell receptor beta chain. Antigen specificity is unknown. TCRdb reanalysed the 5' RACE reads using MiXCR and keeps one entry per CDR3 protein. This table holds about 59,000 distinct CDR3 sequences, approximately 12% found once. This entry belongs to a study of neurological immune-mediated disorders. Whole-study findings and limits: While HTLV-1-associated myelopathy showed the greatest TCR clonal expansion, multiple sclerosis showed the least, falling below healthy controls.

Trimming pared 1 base from V and 6 bases from J, leaving 21 bases between. The CDR3 length is 18 residues. The germline gives CDR1 SGHAT, CDR2 FQNNGV. Input material: PBMCs. The receptor comes from a woman in her sixties or seventies with HTLV-1-associated myelopathy (HAM/TSP). The chain is built from TRBV11-2 and TRBJ1-4; D perhaps matches TRBD1 (6 bases). CDR3 sequence: CASSLVGGRRISDEKLFF. CDR3 sequence (DNA): TGTGCCAGCAGCTTAGTCGGGGGGCGAAGGATTTCGGATGAAAAACTGTTTTTT.